Below, 19 T cell receptor beta chains from the same sample are listed, as sequenced in a study of monozygotic twins with inflammatory bowel disease. TCRdb reprocessed the 5' RACE reads and reports one entry per CDR3 protein, with no DNA. Its table records fewer than 550,000 distinct CDR3 sequences. Input material: blood. The receptors stem from a human donor with ulcerative colitis or Crohn's disease, or a healthy co-twin of an affected twin (not recorded which).

The chain joins TRBV7-9 to TRBJ2-2; TCRdb gives TRBD1 as the D gene, but with no DNA this cannot be confirmed. From germline, CDR1 is SEHNR and CDR2 FQNEAQ (reference sequence). This CDR3 has 17 amino acids. The CDR3 sequence: CASSLERGRPNTGELFF.

The chain is built from TRBV29-1 and TRBJ2-3; TCRdb reports TRBD1, a call that lacks DNA to check it against. The CDR3 has 13 amino acids. From germline, CDR1 is SQVTM and CDR2 ANQGSEA. The CDR3 reads CSVEKGGVDTQYF.

This chain connects TRBV12-3 or TRBV12-4 to TRBJ2-1; TCRdb's D call, TRBD1, is unchecked because there is no DNA. The CDR3 contains 15 residues. This chain's CDR3 is CASQLSGTGANEQFF.

The CDR3 region is CATSQTGGGLDTQYF. This chain links TRBV24-1 with TRBJ2-3; the D gene TCRdb calls, TRBD1, cannot be checked with no DNA. CDR3 length equals 15 residues. Per the germline V gene, CDR1 is KGHDR and CDR2 is SFDVKD.

V usage is TRBV7-9 and J usage is TRBJ2-1; the D call of TRBD2 rests on TCRdb alone, since no DNA is present to check it. Germline V gene sequence: CDR1 SEHNR, CDR2 FQNEAQ (reference sequence). The CDR3 is 16 amino acids. CDR3 residues: CASSLAVSGSRSEQFF. The complete variable domain, with remaining parts taken from reference TRBV7-9 and TRBJ2-1, reads DTGVSQNPRHKITKRGQNVTFRCDPISEHNRLYWYRQTLGQGPEFLTYFQNEAQLEKSRLLSDRFSAERPKGSFSTLEIQRTEQGDSAMYLCASSLAVSGSRSEQFFGPGTRLTVL.

CDR3 protein: CASSSTAFEQFF. The gene calls are TRBV11-2 and TRBJ2-1. There are 12 residues in the CDR3. CDR1 is SGHAT and CDR2 is FQNNGV in the germline V gene.

The chain couples TRBV20-1 to TRBJ1-1; TCRdb outputs TRBD1, but without DNA this stays unchecked. This CDR3 comprises 12 residues. CDR1 is DFQATT, CDR2 SNEGSKA, per germline (reference sequence). The CDR3 sequence is CSAPGRNTEAFF.

This rearrangement joins TRBV29-1 to TRBJ1-2; as DNA is missing, the TRBD1 call by TCRdb cannot be tested. Per germline, CDR1 SQVTM and CDR2 ANQGSEA. The CDR3 covers 14 residues. The CDR3 sequence: CSVEIGTSLQGYTF.

The V call is TRBV11-2, the J call TRBJ2-2; lacking DNA, the TRBD1 call made by TCRdb goes unchecked. This CDR3 has 15 residues. Germline V lookup: CDR1 SGHAT, CDR2 FQNNGV. CDR3 residues: CASSSRQGQVGELFF. Variable domain in full (rest from reference TRBV11-2 and TRBJ2-2): EAGVAQSPRYKIIEKRQSVAFWCNPISGHATLYWYQQILGQGPKLLIQFQNNGVVDDSQLPKDRFSAERLKGVDSTLKIQPAKLEDSAVYLCASSSRQGQVGELFFGEGSRLTVL.

This chain joins TRBV3-1 and TRBJ2-5. The CDR3 consists of 12 residues. Germline loops: CDR1 LGHDT, CDR2 YNNKEL (reference sequence). The CDR3 reads CASGRYSETQYF.

V is TRBV20-1 and J is TRBJ1-2; TCRdb selects TRBD1, and the lack of DNA leaves this call unchecked. CDR1 and CDR2 (germline): DFQATT, SNEGSKA (reference sequence). CDR3 size: 12 residues. CDR3 sequence: CSAREQAGGYTF.

The gene calls are TRBV5-5 and TRBJ2-3. Germline V gene lookup returns CDR1 SGHKS and CDR2 YYEKEE (reference sequence). There are 16 residues in the CDR3. CDR3 protein: CASSLATLGGTDTQYF.

This chain uses TRBV5-1 with TRBJ1-4. Germline V CDR1 and CDR2: SGHRS, YFSETQ. The CDR3 is 14 residues long. The CDR3 is CASSLGGLGEKLFF.

V gene TRBV7-6 combines with J gene TRBJ2-5; TCRdb names TRBD2, which stays unverified in the absence of DNA. There are 16 residues in the CDR3. Germline CDR1 and CDR2: SGHVS and FNYEAQ. The CDR3 sequence is CASSLGGLAGRETQYF.

The CDR3 loop is CASSLPGTSYEQYF. The V gene is TRBV5-8, the J gene TRBJ2-7; TCRdb calls TRBD1, which cannot be checked without DNA. The V gene's germline CDR1 is SGHTS and CDR2 YDEGEE. This CDR3 is built from 14 residues.

CDR3 loop: CASSEHLEAFF. This chain connects TRBV7-2 to TRBJ1-1. The CDR3 is 11 amino acids. Germline CDR1 and CDR2: SGHTA and FQGNSA. Filled out from reference TRBV7-2 and TRBJ1-1, the complete variable domain reads GAGVSQSPSNKVTEKGKDVELRCDPISGHTALYWYRQSLGQGLEFLIYFQGNSAPDKSGLPSDRFSAERTGGSVSTLTIQRTQQEDSAVYLCASSEHLEAFFGQGTRLTVV.

The chain combines TRBV7-9 with TRBJ2-5; TCRdb gives TRBD1 as the D gene, but with no DNA this cannot be confirmed. This CDR3 contains 14 residues. The germline gives CDR1 SEHNR, CDR2 FQNEAQ (reference sequence). CDR3 protein: CASSNTTGFKTQYF. The complete variable domain, with remaining parts taken from reference TRBV7-9 and TRBJ2-5, reads DTGVSQNPRHKITKRGQNVTFRCDPISEHNRLYWYRQTLGQGPEFLTYFQNEAQLEKSRLLSDRFSAERPKGSFSTLEIQRTEQGDSAMYLCASSNTTGFKTQYFGPGTRLLVL.

The chain has TRBV10-3 and TRBJ2-3; with no DNA, the TCRdb D assignment of TRBD1 cannot be verified. CDR3 length: 16 residues. Germline CDR1 and CDR2: ENHRY and SYGVKD. The CDR3 here is CAISELETGKTDTQYF.

The J gene is TRBJ1-1, the V gene TRBV12-3 or TRBV12-4; TCRdb proposes TRBD1, but this gene call is untestable without DNA. CDR3 size: 14 residues. The CDR3 is CASKVTEPNTEAFF.